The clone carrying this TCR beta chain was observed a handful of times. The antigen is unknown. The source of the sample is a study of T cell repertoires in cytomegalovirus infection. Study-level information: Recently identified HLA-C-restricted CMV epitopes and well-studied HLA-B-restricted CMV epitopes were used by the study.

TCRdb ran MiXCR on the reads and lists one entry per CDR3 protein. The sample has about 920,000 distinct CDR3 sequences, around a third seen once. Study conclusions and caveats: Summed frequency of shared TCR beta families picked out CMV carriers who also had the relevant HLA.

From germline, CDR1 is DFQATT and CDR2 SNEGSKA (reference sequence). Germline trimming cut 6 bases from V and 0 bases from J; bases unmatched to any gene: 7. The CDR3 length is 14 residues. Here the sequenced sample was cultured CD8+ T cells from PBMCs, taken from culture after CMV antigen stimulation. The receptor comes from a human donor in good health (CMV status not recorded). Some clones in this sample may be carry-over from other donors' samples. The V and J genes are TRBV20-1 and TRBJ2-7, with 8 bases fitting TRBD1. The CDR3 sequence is CSANPGQDSYEQYV. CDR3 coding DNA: TGCAGTGCAAATCCGGGACAGGACTCCTACGAGCAGTACGTC.